The source of this T cell receptor beta chain is a study of immune evolution from preneoplasia to lung adenocarcinoma. Measured with immunoSEQ multiplex PCR; TCRdb has only the in-frame clones, and not every one. The table shows some 3,200 clones, with roughly 50% occurring only once. Only a few counts were recorded for this clone. Trimming stripped 3 bases from V and 1 base from J, with 8 bases between. The CDR3 has 14 amino acids. In germline, CDR1 is MDHEN, CDR2 SYDVKM. The source of this sequence is a person aged 50-59 years with lung adenocarcinoma. The chain links TRBV28 to TRBJ2-3, with D unclear. Sequencing was done on a sample of FFPE normal lung tissue adjacent to the tumor. CDR3 region: CASSFLAGTDTQYF. CDR3 nucleotides: TGTGCCAGCAGTTTCCTGGCGGGCACAGATACGCAGTATTTT.